One and the same sample provided the 10 T cell receptor beta chains below, sequenced in a study of shared clonotypes between healthy human individuals. Clones were sequenced by immunoSEQ multiplex PCR, and TCRdb holds only the in-frame ones, with some missing. This sample yields millions of clones, of which approximately 90% are seen a single time; over 0.12% belongs to the top ten. The sample consisted of naive CD4+ T cells sorted from blood. As for subset: CD45RA+ positively selected. Receptor source: a man younger than 30 in good health.

V gene TRBV11-2 combines with J gene TRBJ1-3; D is perhaps TRBD1 (5 bases). Germline V gene sequence: CDR1 SGHAT, CDR2 FQNNGV. V was trimmed by 5 bases and J by 4 bases, leaving 15 bases between them. This CDR3 has 15 amino acids. The CDR3, as DNA: TGTGCCAGCAGCGCTAGCGGGGGTGCAGGAAACACCATATATTTT. Amino acid sequence: CASSASGGAGNTIYF. The full variable domain, its missing parts supplied by reference TRBV11-2 and TRBJ1-3, is EAGVAQSPRYKIIEKRQSVAFWCNPISGHATLYWYQQILGQGPKLLIQFQNNGVVDDSQLPKDRFSAERLKGVDSTLKIQPAKLEDSAVYLCASSASGGAGNTIYFGEGSWLTVV.

This clone was seen once. This chain links TRBV9 with TRBJ2-5; TRBD2 aligns across 7 bases. Per the germline V gene, CDR1 is SGDLS and CDR2 is YYNGEE. There are 16 residues in the CDR3. Losses at the gene ends were 0 bases for V and 1 base for J; bases not matched to a gene: 6. DNA for the CDR3: TGTGCCAGCAGCGTAGCGCAAGCGGGGACCCAAGAGACCCAGTACTTC. It translates to CASSVAQAGTQETQYF.

This clone was recorded only once. V usage is TRBV10-3 and J usage is TRBJ1-4, with D unresolved. V lost 6 bases, J lost 5 bases, and 10 bases lay in between. The length of the CDR3 is 13 residues. Germline loops: CDR1 ENHRY, CDR2 SYGVKD. The chain's CDR3 is CAISRGPNEKLFF. In DNA form, the CDR3 reads TGTGCCATCAGCAGAGGTCCCAATGAAAAACTGTTTTTT.

The sample holds one count of this clone. This chain joins TRBV19 and TRBJ2-7; 9 bases align to TRBD1. From germline, CDR1 is LNHDA and CDR2 SQIVND (reference sequence). CDR3 length: 14 residues. The ends lost 6 bases at V and 5 bases at J; junction bases unmatched: 8. This CDR3 is CASRGQGLGNEQYF. The CDR3 region has the DNA TGTGCCAGTAGGGGACAGGGTCTAGGAAACGAGCAGTACTTC.

In the case of this clone: One end of the junction is discordant with germline, which a read error may explain. V and J are TRBV6-1 and TRBJ2-7, with a possible D match to TRBD1 (6 bases). Germline loops: CDR1 MNHNS, CDR2 SASEGT. The CDR3 extends over 12 amino acids. The CDR3 nucleotides are TGTGCCAGCAGCGAAGGACAGTACGAGCAGTACTTC. Translating it yields CASSEGQYEQYF.

The rearrangement links TRBV2 to TRBJ1-2; no clear D. Germline CDR1 is SNHLY and CDR2 is FYNNEI. Trimming pared 6 bases from V and 4 bases from J, leaving 3 bases between. The CDR3 has 10 amino acids. DNA of the CDR3: TGTGCCAGCAGCCTCTATGGCTACACCTTC. Its translation: CASSLYGYTF.

This chain uses TRBV4-3 with TRBJ1-2, with D maybe TRBD1 (6 bases). Germline V gives CDR1 LGHNA, CDR2 YSLEER. V was clipped by 1 base and J by 4 bases, with 13 bases between them. The CDR3 has 15 residues. The CDR3 DNA reads TGCGCCAGCAGCCAAGGGGACAACAAATTCTATGGCTACACCTTC. Translation: CASSQGDNKFYGYTF.

The chain uses TRBV18 and TRBJ2-1; possibly TRBD1 for D (5 bases). V lost 6 bases and J 6 bases, leaving 15 bases between the germline ends. This CDR3 has 14 residues. Germline V gene sequence: CDR1 KGHSH, CDR2 LQKENI. The CDR3 sequence is CASSGPRDGNEQFF. The CDR3 nucleotides are TGTGCCAGCTCTGGACCCAGGGATGGCAATGAGCAGTTCTTC.

This chain links TRBV9 with TRBJ2-5; 13 bases are a match to TRBD2. Trimming removed 3 bases from V and 4 bases from J; junction bases left unmatched: 6. Per the germline V gene, CDR1 is SGDLS and CDR2 is YYNGEE. The CDR3 contains 16 residues. CDR3 sequence (DNA): TGTGCCAGCAGCGCCCTACTAGCGGGGGGGGCAGAGACCCAGTACTTC. It encodes CASSALLAGGAETQYF.

This clone occurred once. V and J are TRBV7-9 and TRBJ2-7, with TRBD1 matching over 7 bases. The CDR3 is 12 amino acids. Germline CDR1 SEHNR, CDR2 FQNEAQ (reference sequence). Trimming took 5 bases from V and 5 from J; bases not matched to a gene: 3. In DNA, the CDR3 is TGTGCCAGCAGCGACAGGGACCACGAGCAGTACTTC. This encodes CASSDRDHEQYF. The variable domain in full, with the rest retrieved from reference TRBV7-9 and TRBJ2-7, is DTGVSQNPRHKITKRGQNVTFRCDPISEHNRLYWYRQTLGQGPEFLTYFQNEAQLEKSRLLSDRFSAERPKGSFSTLEIQRTEQGDSAMYLCASSDRDHEQYFGPGTRLTVT.